A selection of T cell receptor beta chains follows, all from one sample in a study of blood T cell repertoires in COVID-19. Generated by immunoSEQ multiplex PCR, the TCRdb table keeps only in-frame clones and is missing some. The table lists under 200,000 clones, 85% to 90% of them singletons. The specimen sequenced was peripheral blood. The receptors were gathered from a woman in her seventies with acute or convalescent COVID-19. Both conserved end residues are part of each CDR3. A D gene is named only where the DNA matches it firmly. Clone size, where shown, is once, few, many, or a class for clones that have expanded.

D gene	J gene	clone size	V gene	CDR3 protein	CDR3 DNA
.	TRBJ2-3	.	TRBV5-1	CASSSGVVSTDTQYF	TGCGCCAGCAGCTCTGGAGTGGTAAGCACAGATACGCAGTATTTT
.	TRBJ1-5	.	TRBV3-1/TRBV3-2	CASSQDSTGSQPQHF	TGTGCCAGCAGCCAAGATTCCACAGGGAGTCAGCCCCAGCATTTT
TRBD1	TRBJ2-7	.	TRBV4-1	CASSHGQGTYEQYF	TGCGCCAGCAGCCACGGACAGGGAACCTACGAGCAGTACTTC
.	TRBJ1-6	.	TRBV29-1	CSVSLAGNNSPLHF	TGCAGCGTTTCCCTCGCGGGCAATAATTCACCCCTCCACTTT
.	TRBJ1-1	.	TRBV10-2	CASTIRRDGRRNTEAFF	TGCGCCAGCACCATACGACGGGATGGCAGGAGGAACACTGAAGCTTTCTTT
.	TRBJ1-5	.	TRBV6-5	CASGQFSNQPQHF	TGTGCCAGCGGACAGTTTAGCAATCAGCCCCAGCATTTT
TRBD1	TRBJ2-5	.	TRBV18	CASSPGRPGTAQETQYF	TGTGCCAGCTCACCTGGACGCCCCGGGACAGCACAAGAGACCCAGTACTTC
.	TRBJ1-3	few	TRBV29-1	CSARTAFSGNTIYF	TGCAGCGCTAGGACAGCCTTCTCTGGAAACACCATATATTTT
.	TRBJ1-2	.	TRBV9	CASSVDQEAAGGYTF	TGTGCCAGCAGCGTAGATCAGGAGGCTGCGGGTGGCTACACCTTC
TRBD2	TRBJ2-3	.	TRBV4-1	CASSQGLAGTTDTQYF	TGCGCCAGCAGCCAAGGACTAGCGGGAACCACAGATACGCAGTATTTT
TRBD2	TRBJ2-5	.	TRBV14	CASSQETSGEWWETQYF	TGTGCCAGCAGCCAAGAGACCAGCGGGGAGTGGTGGGAGACCCAGTACTTC
TRBD1	TRBJ1-2	.	TRBV25-1	CASHDRVNGYTF	TGTGCCAGCCACGACAGGGTAAATGGCTACACCTTC
TRBD1	TRBJ1-1	.	TRBV10-1	CASSWGQGASEAFF	TGCGCCAGCAGTTGGGGACAGGGGGCTTCTGAAGCTTTCTTT
.	TRBJ1-1	.	TRBV7-9	CASSLGTQNTEAFF	TGTGCCAGCAGCTTAGGGACACAGAACACTGAAGCTTTCTTT
.	TRBJ1-1	.	TRBV30	CAWSVGGNTEAFF	TGTGCCTGGAGTGTAGGGGGGAACACTGAAGCTTTCTTT
TRBD2	TRBJ2-3	.	TRBV10-3	CAISGRGGRPDTQYF	TGTGCCATCAGCGGACGGGGGGGCCGTCCAGATACGCAGTATTTT
.	TRBJ1-5	.	TRBV6-2/TRBV6-3	CASSRGGIRNQPQHF	TGTGCCAGCAGCCGGGGGGGGATCAGGAATCAGCCCCAGCATTTT
TRBD1	TRBJ1-2	.	TRBV18	CASSPLDRADYGYTF	TGTGCCAGCTCACCTCTTGACAGGGCTGACTATGGCTACACCTTC
TRBD1	TRBJ1-1	.	TRBV5-1	CASSFTGTDTEAFF	TGCGCCAGCAGCTTTACCGGGACAGACACTGAAGCTTTCTTT
.	TRBJ1-1	.	TRBV25-1	CASSEGGYMNTEAFF	TGTGCCAGCAGTGAGGGGGGTTACATGAACACTGAAGCTTTCTTT
TRBD1	TRBJ1-1	.	TRBV12-3/TRBV12-4	CASSWTGNTEAFF	TGTGCCAGCAGCTGGACAGGGAACACTGAAGCTTTCTTT
.	TRBJ2-3	once	TRBV6-2/TRBV6-3	CASSYSKRGRGTDTQYF	TGTGCCAGCAGTTACTCGAAGCGGGGCAGGGGAACAGATACGCAGTATTTT
.	TRBJ2-1	.	TRBV19	CASSAGFGEQFF	TGTGCCAGTAGTGCGGGGTTCGGTGAGCAGTTCTTC
.	TRBJ2-7	.	TRBV27	CASSLRQGRHEQYF	TGTGCCAGCAGTTTGAGGCAGGGTCGGCACGAGCAGTACTTC
TRBD2	TRBJ2-1	.	TRBV6-2/TRBV6-3	CASSPGLGVDNEQFF	TGTGCCAGCAGTCCGGGACTAGGCGTCGACAATGAGCAGTTCTTC
.	TRBJ1-1	.	TRBV7-2	CASSSGQMNTEAFF	TGTGCCAGCAGCTCTGGACAGATGAACACTGAAGCTTTCTTT
TRBD1	TRBJ2-1	.	TRBV7-6	CASSPRQNRGYNEQFF	TGTGCCAGCAGCCCACGACAGAACAGGGGTTACAATGAGCAGTTCTTC
.	TRBJ1-3	.	TRBV19	CASTGQGRAGNTIYF	TGTGCCAGTACCGGTCAGGGGAGGGCTGGAAACACCATATATTTT
TRBD1	TRBJ2-5	.	TRBV7-2	CASRSDRTGRQETQYF	TGTGCCAGCAGGAGTGACCGGACAGGGAGGCAAGAGACCCAGTACTTC
TRBD1	TRBJ1-5	once	TRBV6-1	CASSETGDGSNQPQHF	TGTGCCAGCAGTGAAACAGGGGATGGTAGCAATCAGCCCCAGCATTTT
TRBD1	TRBJ2-5	.	TRBV19	CASSALDRGNQETQYF	TGTGCCAGTAGCGCTCTGGACAGGGGAAACCAAGAGACCCAGTACTTC
.	TRBJ1-1	.	TRBV6-1	CASSETGTGWMNTEAFF	TGTGCCAGCAGTGAAACGGGAACAGGGTGGATGAACACTGAAGCTTTCTTT
TRBD1	TRBJ1-1	.	TRBV6-5	CASSYAGQLTEAFF	TGTGCCAGCAGTTACGCGGGACAGCTCACTGAAGCTTTCTTT
TRBD1	TRBJ2-3	.	TRBV7-9	CASSYDPGQGTDTQYF	TGTGCCAGCAGCTACGACCCGGGACAGGGCACAGATACGCAGTATTTT
.	TRBJ2-1	.	TRBV7-2	CASSSQGIGNEQFF	TGTGCCAGCAGCTCCCAGGGAATCGGCAATGAGCAGTTCTTC
TRBD1	TRBJ1-3	.	TRBV28	CASRPGTVSGNTIYF	TGTGCCAGCAGACCAGGGACAGTCTCTGGAAACACCATATATTTT
TRBD1	TRBJ1-1	.	TRBV4-3	CASSQGTGLNTEAFF	TGCGCCAGCAGCCAAGGGACAGGTCTGAACACTGAAGCTTTCTTT
.	TRBJ2-5	.	TRBV3-1/TRBV3-2	CASSQFLGLCALKETQYF	TGTGCCAGCAGCCAATTCCTCGGTCTGTGCGCCCTCAAAGAGACCCAGTACTTC
.	TRBJ1-1	.	TRBV6-5	CASSSEVNTEAFF	TGTGCCAGCAGCTCGGAGGTGAACACTGAAGCTTTCTTT
.	TRBJ2-1	.	TRBV3-1/TRBV3-2	CASSLRGQVSYNEQFF	TGTGCCAGCAGCCTAAGAGGACAAGTCTCCTACAATGAGCAGTTCTTC
.	TRBJ2-7	.	TRBV6-5	CASSRGDEQYF	TGTGCCAGCAGCAGGGGGGACGAGCAGTACTTC